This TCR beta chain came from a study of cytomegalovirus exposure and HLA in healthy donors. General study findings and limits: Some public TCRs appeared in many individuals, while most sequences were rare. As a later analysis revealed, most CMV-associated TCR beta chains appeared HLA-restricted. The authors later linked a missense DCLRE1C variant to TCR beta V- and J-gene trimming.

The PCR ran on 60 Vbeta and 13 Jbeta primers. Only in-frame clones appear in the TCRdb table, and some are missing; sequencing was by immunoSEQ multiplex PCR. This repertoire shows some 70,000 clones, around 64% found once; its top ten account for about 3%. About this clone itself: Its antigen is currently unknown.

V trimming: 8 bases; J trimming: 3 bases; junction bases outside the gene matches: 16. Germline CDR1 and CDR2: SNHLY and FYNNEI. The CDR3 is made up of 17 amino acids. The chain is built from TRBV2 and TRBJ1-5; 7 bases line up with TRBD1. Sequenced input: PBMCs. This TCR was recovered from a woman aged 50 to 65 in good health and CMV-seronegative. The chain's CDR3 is CASRVSWGTASNQPQHF. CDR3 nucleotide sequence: TGTGCCAGCCGGGTCTCTTGGGGGACAGCTTCCAATCAGCCCCAGCATTTT.